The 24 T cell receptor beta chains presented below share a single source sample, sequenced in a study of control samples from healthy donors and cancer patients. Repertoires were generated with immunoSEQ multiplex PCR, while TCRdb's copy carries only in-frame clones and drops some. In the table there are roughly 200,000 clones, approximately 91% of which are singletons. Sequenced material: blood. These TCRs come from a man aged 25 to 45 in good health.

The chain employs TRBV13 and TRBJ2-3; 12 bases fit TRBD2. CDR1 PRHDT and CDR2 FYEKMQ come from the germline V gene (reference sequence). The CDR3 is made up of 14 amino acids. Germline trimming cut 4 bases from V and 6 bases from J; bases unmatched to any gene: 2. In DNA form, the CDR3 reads TGTGCCAGCAGCTGGGGGACTAGCGGGGATACGCAGTATTTT. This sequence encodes CASSWGTSGDTQYF.

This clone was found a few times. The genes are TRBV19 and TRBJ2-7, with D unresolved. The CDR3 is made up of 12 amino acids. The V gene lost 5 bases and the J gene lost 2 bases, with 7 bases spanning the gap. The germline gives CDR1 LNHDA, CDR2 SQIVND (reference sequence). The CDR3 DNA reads TGTGCCAGTAGTCGACTCCCCTACGAGCAGTACTTC. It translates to CASSRLPYEQYF. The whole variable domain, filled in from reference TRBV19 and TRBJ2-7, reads DGGITQSPKYLFRKEGQNVTLSCEQNLNHDAMYWYRQDPGQGLRLIYYSQIVNDFQKGDIAEGYSVSREKKESFPLTVTSAQKNPTAFYLCASSRLPYEQYFGPGTRLTVT.

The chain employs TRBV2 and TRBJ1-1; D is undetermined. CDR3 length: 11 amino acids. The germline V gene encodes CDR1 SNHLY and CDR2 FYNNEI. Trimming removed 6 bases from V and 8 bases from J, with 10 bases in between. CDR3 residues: CASRRVSEAFF. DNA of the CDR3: TGTGCCAGCAGGAGGGTATCCGAAGCTTTCTTT.

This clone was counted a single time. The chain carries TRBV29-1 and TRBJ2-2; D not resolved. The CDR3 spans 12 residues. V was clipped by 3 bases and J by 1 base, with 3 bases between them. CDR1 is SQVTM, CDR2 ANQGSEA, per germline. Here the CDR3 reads CSVDQNTGELFF. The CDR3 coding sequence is TGCAGCGTTGACCAGAACACCGGGGAGCTGTTTTTT.

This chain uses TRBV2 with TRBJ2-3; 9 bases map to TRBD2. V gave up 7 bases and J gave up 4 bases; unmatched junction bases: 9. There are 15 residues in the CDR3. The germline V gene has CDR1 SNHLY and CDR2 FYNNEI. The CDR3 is CASTSQGGGADTQYF. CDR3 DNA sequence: TGTGCCAGCACCTCACAAGGCGGGGGGGCAGATACGCAGTATTTT.

The DNA for the CDR3 is TGCGCCAGCAGCCAGACACAGGGGCCCACTGAAGCTTTCTTT. It codes for CASSQTQGPTEAFF. This sequence joins TRBV5-1 and TRBJ1-1; 7 bases are a match to TRBD1. CDR1 and CDR2 (germline): SGHRS, YFSETQ. The CDR3 runs 14 residues. Trimming removed 4 bases from V and 4 bases from J; junction bases left unmatched: 7.

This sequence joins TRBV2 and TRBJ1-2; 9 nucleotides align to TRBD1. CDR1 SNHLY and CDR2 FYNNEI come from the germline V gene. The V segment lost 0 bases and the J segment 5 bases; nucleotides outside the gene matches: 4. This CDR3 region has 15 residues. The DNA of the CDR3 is TGTGCCAGCAGTGAAGCCGGGGACAGGGCTTATGGCTACACCTTC. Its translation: CASSEAGDRAYGYTF.

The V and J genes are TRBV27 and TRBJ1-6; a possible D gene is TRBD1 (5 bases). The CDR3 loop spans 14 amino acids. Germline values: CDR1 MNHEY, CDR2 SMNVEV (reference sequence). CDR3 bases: TGTGCAACACAGGCGGCGGGATATAATTCACCCCTCCACTTT. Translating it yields CATQAAGYNSPLHF.

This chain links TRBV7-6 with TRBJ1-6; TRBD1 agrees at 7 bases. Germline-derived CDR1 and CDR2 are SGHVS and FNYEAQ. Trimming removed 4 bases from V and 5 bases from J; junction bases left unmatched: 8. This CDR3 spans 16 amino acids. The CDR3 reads CASSSGQLVNNSPLHF. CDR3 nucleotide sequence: TGTGCCAGCAGCTCGGGACAGCTAGTGAATAATTCACCCCTCCACTTT.

The DNA for the CDR3 is TGCAGCGTGGAAAATGACCGGAACACTGAAGCTTTCTTT. It is translated as CSVENDRNTEAFF. This sequence joins TRBV29-1 and TRBJ1-1; D gene uncertain. V was cut by 6 bases and J by 1 base, with 12 bases left in between. Germline CDR1 reads SQVTM; CDR2 reads ANQGSEA. The CDR3 runs 13 residues.

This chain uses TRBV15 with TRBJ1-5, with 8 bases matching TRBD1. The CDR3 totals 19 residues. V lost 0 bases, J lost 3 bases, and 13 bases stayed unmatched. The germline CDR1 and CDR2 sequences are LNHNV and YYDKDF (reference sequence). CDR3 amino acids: CATSREFAATGEINQPQHF. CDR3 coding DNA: TGTGCCACCAGCAGAGAATTTGCCGCGACAGGGGAGATCAATCAGCCCCAGCATTTT.

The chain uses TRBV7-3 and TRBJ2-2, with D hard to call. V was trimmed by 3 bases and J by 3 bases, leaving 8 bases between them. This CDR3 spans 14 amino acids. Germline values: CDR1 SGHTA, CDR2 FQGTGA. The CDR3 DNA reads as TGTGCCAGCAGCTTCAACACCGACACCGGGGAGCTGTTTTTT. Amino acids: CASSFNTDTGELFF.

The CDR3, as DNA: TGTGCCAGCAGCCGGGGACAGGGAATCCCCGGGGAGCTGTTTTTT. It specifies CASSRGQGIPGELFF. The chain employs TRBV3-1 (or the pseudogene TRBV3-2) and TRBJ2-2; 9 nucleotides match TRBD1. Germline V lookup: CDR1 LGHDT, CDR2 YNNKEL (reference sequence). The CDR3 extends over 15 amino acids. V lost 4 bases and J lost 6; bases outside the gene matches: 6.

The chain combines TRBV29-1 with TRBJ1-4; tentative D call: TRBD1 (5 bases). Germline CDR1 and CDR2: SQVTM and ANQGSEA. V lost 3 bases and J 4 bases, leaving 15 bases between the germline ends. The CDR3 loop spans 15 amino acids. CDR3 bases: TGCAGCGTTGACACGGGGGGGACTAGTAATGAAAAACTGTTTTTT. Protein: CSVDTGGTSNEKLFF.

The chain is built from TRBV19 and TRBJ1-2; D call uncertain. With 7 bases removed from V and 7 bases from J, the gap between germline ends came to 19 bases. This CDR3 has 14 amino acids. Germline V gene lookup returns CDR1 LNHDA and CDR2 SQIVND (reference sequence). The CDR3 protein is CASTGGRPYVGYTF. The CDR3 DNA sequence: TGTGCCAGTACCGGCGGACGGCCCTATGTTGGCTACACCTTC.

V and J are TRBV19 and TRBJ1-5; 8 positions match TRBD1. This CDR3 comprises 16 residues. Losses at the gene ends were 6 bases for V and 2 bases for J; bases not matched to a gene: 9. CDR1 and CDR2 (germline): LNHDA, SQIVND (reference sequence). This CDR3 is CASSRTGTGRNQPQHF. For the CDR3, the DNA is TGTGCCAGTAGCAGGACAGGGACTGGTCGCAATCAGCCCCAGCATTTT.

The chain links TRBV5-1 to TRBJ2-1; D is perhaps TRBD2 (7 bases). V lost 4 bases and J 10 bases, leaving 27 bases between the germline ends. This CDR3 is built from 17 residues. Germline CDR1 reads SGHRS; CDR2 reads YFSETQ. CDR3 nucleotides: TGCGCCAGCAGCGGAGGGGGACTACCGACTGATAAGGTGGAGCAGTTCTTC. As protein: CASSGGGLPTDKVEQFF. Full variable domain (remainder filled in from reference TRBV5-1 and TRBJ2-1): KAGVTQTPRYLIKTRGQQVTLSCSPISGHRSVSWYQQTPGQGLQFLFEYFSETQRNKGNFPGRFSGRQFSNSRSEMNVSTLELGDSALYLCASSGGGLPTDKVEQFFGPGTRLTVL.

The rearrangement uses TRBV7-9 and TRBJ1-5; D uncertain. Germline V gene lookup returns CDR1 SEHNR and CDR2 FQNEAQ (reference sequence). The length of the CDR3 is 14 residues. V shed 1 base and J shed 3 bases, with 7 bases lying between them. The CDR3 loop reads CASSLGQNNQPQHF. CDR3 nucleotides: TGTGCCAGCAGCTTAGGGCAGAACAATCAGCCCCAGCATTTT.

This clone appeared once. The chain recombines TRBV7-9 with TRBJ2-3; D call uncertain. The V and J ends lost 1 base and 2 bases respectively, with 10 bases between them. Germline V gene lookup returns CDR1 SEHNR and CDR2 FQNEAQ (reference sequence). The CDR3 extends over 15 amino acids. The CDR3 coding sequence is TGTGCCAGCAGCTTAGTCCTCGGCCCCACAGATACGCAGTATTTT. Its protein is CASSLVLGPTDTQYF.

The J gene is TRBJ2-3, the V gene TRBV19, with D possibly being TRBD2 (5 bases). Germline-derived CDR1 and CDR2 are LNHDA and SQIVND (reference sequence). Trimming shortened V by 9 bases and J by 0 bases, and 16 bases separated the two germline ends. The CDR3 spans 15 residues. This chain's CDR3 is CASAGADASTDTQYF. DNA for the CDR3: TGTGCCAGCGCGGGCGCGGACGCTAGCACAGATACGCAGTATTTT.

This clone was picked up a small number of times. The CDR3 nucleotides read TGTGCCAGCAGTAAATCGGACCCGGAGGACAATTCACCCCTCCACTTT. It is translated as CASSKSDPEDNSPLHF. The genes are TRBV6-6 and TRBJ1-6; D not resolved. The CDR3 extends over 16 amino acids. The germline gives CDR1 MNHNY, CDR2 SVGAGI (reference sequence). The V end was cut by 5 bases, the J end by 7 bases, with 18 bases between.

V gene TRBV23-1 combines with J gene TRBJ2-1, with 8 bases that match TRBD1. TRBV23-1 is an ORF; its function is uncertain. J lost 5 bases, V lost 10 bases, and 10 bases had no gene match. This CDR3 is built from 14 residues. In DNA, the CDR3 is TGCGCCACCATTGGGGGACAGGAGGACAATGAGCAGTTCTTC. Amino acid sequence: CATIGGQEDNEQFF.

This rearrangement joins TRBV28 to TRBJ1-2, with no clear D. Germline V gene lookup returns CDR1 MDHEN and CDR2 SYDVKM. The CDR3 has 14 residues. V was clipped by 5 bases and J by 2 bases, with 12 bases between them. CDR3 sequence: CASSPSRANYGYTF. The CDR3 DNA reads TGTGCCAGCAGTCCCTCCCGGGCGAACTATGGCTACACCTTC.

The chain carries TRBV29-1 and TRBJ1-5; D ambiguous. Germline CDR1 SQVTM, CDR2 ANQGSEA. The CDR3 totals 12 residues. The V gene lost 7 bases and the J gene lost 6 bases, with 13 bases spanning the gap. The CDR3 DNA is TGCAGCGCTGCCCGGACTGGTCAGCCCCAGCATTTT. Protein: CSAARTGQPQHF.